This TCR beta chain was recovered during a study of blood T cell repertoires in COVID-19 (dated by TCRdb to about 2020). For context, the study as a whole: Samples covering the acute and convalescent phases of COVID-19 were provided by collaborators in the United States, Italy and Spain. The dataset comprised deeply sampled blood TCRbeta repertoires from subjects exposed to, actively infected with, or recovered from COVID-19. Samples were obtained from the ongoing ImmuneRACE study (first 160 participants) and from 1,254 subjects provided by 6 global collaborators. Sample metadata almost always included a de-identified subject ID, COVID-19 status, age in years and sex. The material from the prospective study consisted of cDNA or gDNA derived from T cells, B-cell-depleted T cells, or PBMCs. A freely available public database, intended as a resource for researchers studying the immune response to SARS-CoV-2, is where the repertoires were released. Where available, HLA class I and class II types were taken from metadata supplied by the sample provider and were not determined by assay-based typing.

In regard to this clone: Which antigen it targets is not known. No much larger clone exists at a distance of one base, and base qualities are not known.

One collaborating source in Seattle enrolled patients during active infection and followed them longitudinally through the course of disease. Whole blood was collected in K2EDTA tubes by collaborating institutions according to the institutions' own protocols. Collaborator samples were shipped for TCRbeta analysis as frozen whole blood, isolated PBMCs, or DNA extracted from either sample type. Findings and caveats that apply to the study as a whole: The quantity of clinical and demographic metadata differed by source and by participant and was supplied without curation.

Counted from cysteine to phenylalanine, this CDR3 has 14 amino acids. Just the 42-base CDR3 DNA is kept, in frame starting at base 1. V is trimmed back by 3 bases and J by 5 bases, and the junction contains 3 bases that no gene match accounts for. CDR1 and CDR2, per the germline V gene, are LGHNA and YNFKEQ. The immunoSEQ Assay, a bias-controlled multiplex PCR, was used to amplify TCRbeta CDR3 regions from genomic DNA. Per the authors' processing: The number of nucleated cells in each sample was estimated by amplification of reference gene primers within the assay. Sequence reads were collapsed and filtered to measure the absolute abundance of every unique TCRbeta CDR3 rearrangement. For each sample, productive Simpson clonality was calculated as the square root of Simpson's diversity index across productive rearrangements. TCRdb carries this immuneACCESS record with in-frame sequences only. Its versions omit some clonotypes, under half of them owing to an unresolved V gene in the studies checked, with the rest unexplained. That table is the source of V, J and clone size, and D and trimming were worked out from the DNA. This sample is represented by hundreds of thousands of clones; approximately 90% of them were singletons. The ten most abundant clones make up about 5.9% of the sample.

The rearranged chain carries TRBV4-2 and TRBJ2-2, with 7 bases aligning to TRBD1. The sequenced material came from peripheral blood. The source is a woman in her 30s with COVID-19, enrolled during active disease. The CDR3 is CASSQQQGTGELFF. In nucleotide form, the sequence is TGTGCCAGCAGCCAGCAACAGGGGACCGGGGAGCTGTTTTTT.